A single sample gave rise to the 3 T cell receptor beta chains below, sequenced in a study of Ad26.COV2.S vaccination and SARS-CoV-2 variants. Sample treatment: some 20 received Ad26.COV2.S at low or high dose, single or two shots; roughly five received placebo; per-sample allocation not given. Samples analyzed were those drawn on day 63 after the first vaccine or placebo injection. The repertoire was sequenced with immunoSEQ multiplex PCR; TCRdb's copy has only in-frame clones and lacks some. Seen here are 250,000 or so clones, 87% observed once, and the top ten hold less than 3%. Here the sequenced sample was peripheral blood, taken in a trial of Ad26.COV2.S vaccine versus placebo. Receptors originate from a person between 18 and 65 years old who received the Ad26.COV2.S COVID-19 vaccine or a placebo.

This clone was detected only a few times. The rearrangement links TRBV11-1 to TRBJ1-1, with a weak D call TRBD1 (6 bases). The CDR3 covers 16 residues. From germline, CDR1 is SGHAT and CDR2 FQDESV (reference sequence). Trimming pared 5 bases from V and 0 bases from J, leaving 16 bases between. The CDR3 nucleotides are TGTGCCAGCAGCCCCACAGGGTCCCCTTTGAACACTGAAGCTTTCTTT. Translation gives CASSPTGSPLNTEAFF.

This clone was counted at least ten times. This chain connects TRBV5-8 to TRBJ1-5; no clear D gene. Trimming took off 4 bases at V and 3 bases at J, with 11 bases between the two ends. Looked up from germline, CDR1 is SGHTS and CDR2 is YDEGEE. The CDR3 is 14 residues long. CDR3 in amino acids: CASSLGMYNQPQHF. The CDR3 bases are TGTGCCAGCAGCCTAGGGATGTACAATCAGCCCCAGCATTTT.

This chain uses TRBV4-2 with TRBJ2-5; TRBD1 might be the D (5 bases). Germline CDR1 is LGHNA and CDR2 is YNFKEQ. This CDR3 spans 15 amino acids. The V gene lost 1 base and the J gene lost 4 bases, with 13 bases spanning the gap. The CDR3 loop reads CASSQGGIPLETQYF. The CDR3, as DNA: TGTGCCAGCAGCCAAGGGGGCATCCCCCTAGAGACCCAGTACTTC.